The 19 T cell receptor beta chains listed next were all sequenced from one sample in a study of TIL therapy for anti-PD-1-resistant metastatic lung cancer. The immunoSEQ assay was v3. Measured with immunoSEQ multiplex PCR; TCRdb has only the in-frame clones, and not every one. The table lists roughly 57,000 clones, approximately 75% of them singletons. Documented time point: pre-treatment sample, taken before nivolumab and TIL therapy. Sequencing was performed on blood, taken at baseline. These receptors were taken from a person aged 25 to 80 with non-small cell lung cancer.

V usage is TRBV6-5 and J usage is TRBJ1-1, with a possible D match to TRBD1 (5 bases). Germline V gene lookup returns CDR1 MNHEY and CDR2 SVGAGI. The CDR3 has 13 amino acids. Trimming took off 2 bases at V and 5 bases at J, with 9 bases between the two ends. CDR3 sequence (DNA): TGTGCCAGCAGTTACCGGGGGTTGACTGAAGCTTTCTTT. This sequence encodes CASSYRGLTEAFF.

The V and J genes are TRBV6-1 and TRBJ2-6; D not resolved. V was pared by 2 bases and J by 0 bases, with 5 bases between. Germline V gene sequence: CDR1 MNHNS, CDR2 SASEGT. The CDR3 is made up of 15 amino acids. CDR3 sequence (DNA): TGTGCCAGCAGTGAATTTGACTCTGGGGCCAACGTCCTGACTTTC. Translating gives CASSEFDSGANVLTF.

This rearrangement joins TRBV28 to TRBJ2-7; 10 bases are a match to TRBD1. CDR3 length: 15 residues. The trim removed 8 bases at V and 5 bases at J, leaving 12 bases unmatched. Germline CDR1 reads MDHEN; CDR2 reads SYDVKM. The CDR3, as DNA: TGTGCCAGCTTAACGACCGGGACAGGGGCCCACGAGCAGTACTTC. Its translation: CASLTTGTGAHEQYF.

The V call is TRBV2, the J call TRBJ1-1; D unclear. V was clipped by 7 bases and J by 0 bases, with 9 bases between them. CDR3 length equals 13 residues. CDR1 and CDR2 from the germline V gene are SNHLY and FYNNEI. The CDR3 DNA follows: TGTGCCAGCACAGGACGGATGAACACTGAAGCTTTCTTT. Its protein is CASTGRMNTEAFF.

The chain links TRBV28 to TRBJ2-7; D is uncertain. Between the trimmed V and J ends, which lost 6 bases and 6 bases, there was a span of 12 bases. The CDR3 extends over 12 amino acids. The V gene's germline CDR1 is MDHEN and CDR2 SYDVKM. The DNA of the CDR3 is TGTGCCAGCAGACCGAGCCTCCTCGAGCAGTACTTC. It encodes CASRPSLLEQYF.

This clone was recorded a few times. The rearrangement joins TRBV6-2 or TRBV6-3 to TRBJ1-2; possibly TRBD1 for D (5 bases). The CDR3 extends over 11 amino acids. From germline, CDR1 is MNHEY and CDR2 SVGEGT. Trimming left V 5 bases short and J 4 bases short, with 5 bases between. The CDR3 is CASSGGYGYTF. The CDR3 bases are TGTGCCAGCAGTGGGGGCTATGGCTACACCTTC.

This rearrangement joins TRBV9 to TRBJ2-1; 13 bases match TRBD2. The V and J ends lost 2 bases and 8 bases, in that order; junction bases with no gene match: 10. The V gene's germline CDR1 is SGDLS and CDR2 YYNGEE. The CDR3 has 17 amino acids. CDR3 sequence: CASSVQSGTSGEHEQFF. For the CDR3, the DNA is TGTGCCAGCAGCGTCCAATCGGGGACTAGCGGGGAGCATGAGCAGTTCTTC. Using reference TRBV9 and TRBJ2-1 for the parts outside the CDR3, the full variable domain is DSGVTQTPKHLITATGQRVTLRCSPRSGDLSVYWYQQSLDQGLQFLIQYYNGEERAKGNILERFSAQQFPDLHSELNLSSLELGDSALYFCASSVQSGTSGEHEQFFGPGTRLTVL.

In its sample, this clone was seen a few times. The CDR3 loop is CAWSPFGDGLYEQYF. The CDR3 DNA reads as TGTGCCTGGAGCCCCTTTGGCGACGGTCTATACGAGCAGTACTTC. This chain joins TRBV30 and TRBJ2-7; D uncertain. CDR1 GTSNPN and CDR2 SVGIG come from the germline V gene (reference sequence). The CDR3 consists of 15 residues. Trimming stripped 3 bases from V and 4 bases from J, with 19 bases between.

The V and J genes are TRBV10-2 and TRBJ2-1; 10 nucleotides match TRBD2. The V gene's germline CDR1 is WSHSY and CDR2 SAAADI. V lost 4 bases, J lost 7 bases, and 7 bases stayed unmatched. This CDR3 spans 15 amino acids. Here the CDR3 DNA reads TGCGCCAGCAGTGTGGGACTAGCGTTTAGTAATGAGCAGTTCTTC. It is translated as CASSVGLAFSNEQFF.

This chain connects TRBV6-1 to TRBJ1-1; tentatively, D is TRBD1 (5 bases). The CDR3 covers 16 residues. V was trimmed by 2 bases and J by 4 bases, leaving 17 bases between them. Per the germline V gene, CDR1 is MNHNS and CDR2 is SASEGT. This chain's CDR3 is CASSETVGQGGTEAFF. The CDR3 DNA reads TGTGCCAGCAGTGAAACGGTCGGGCAGGGCGGCACTGAAGCTTTCTTT.

The V gene is TRBV21-1, the J gene TRBJ1-4; TRBD1, the table's D call, was not compared with the DNA. TRBV21-1 counts as a pseudogene. The CDR3 runs to 18 residues. The CDR3 bases are TGTGCCAGCAGCAAAGGTTGCAGGGGACGCGGTGGGAATGAAAAACTGTTTTTT. Its protein is CASSKGCRGRGGNEKLFF.

This chain connects TRBV6-5 to TRBJ1-1; no definite D call. The CDR3 has 15 amino acids. V gave up 0 bases and J gave up 4 bases, with 12 bases separating them. CDR1 is MNHEY and CDR2 is SVGAGI in the germline V gene. Here the CDR3 DNA reads TGTGCCAGCAGTTACTCGGCGGGAGAAGGCACTGAAGCTTTCTTT. It codes for CASSYSAGEGTEAFF.

The rearrangement links TRBV2 to TRBJ2-7; D is ambiguous. Trimming shortened V by 0 bases and J by 6 bases, and 12 bases separated the two germline ends. The CDR3 runs to 14 residues. The germline CDR1 and CDR2 sequences are SNHLY and FYNNEI. The CDR3 bases are TGTGCCAGCAGTGAAGCAAGGTCAGCAGGCGAGCAGTACTTC. Its translation: CASSEARSAGEQYF.

The chain employs TRBV5-6 and TRBJ2-3; perhaps TRBD2 as D (6 bases). The CDR3 covers 17 residues. Germline V gives CDR1 SGHDT, CDR2 YYEEEE. V lost 0 bases, J lost 4 bases, and 18 bases lay in between. CDR3 in DNA: TGTGCCAGCAGCTTGGAGGACCGGGCGAGGAGGGCAGATACGCAGTATTTT. Amino acid sequence: CASSLEDRARRADTQYF.

The chain joins TRBV15 to TRBJ2-7; TRBD1 matches 9 bases. Per germline, CDR1 LNHNV and CDR2 YYDKDF (reference sequence). After removal of 2 bases from V and 3 bases from J, the junction contained 5 bases not matched to a gene. The CDR3 spans 15 residues. This CDR3 reads CATSRSGQGFYEQYF. DNA for the CDR3: TGTGCCACCAGCAGATCGGGACAGGGATTCTACGAGCAGTACTTC. The full variable domain, with the rest looked up from reference TRBV15 and TRBJ2-7, is DAMVIQNPRYQVTQFGKPVTLSCSQTLNHNVMYWYQQKSSQAPKLLFHYYDKDFNNEADTPDNFQSRRPNTSFCFLDIRSPGLGDTAMYLCATSRSGQGFYEQYFGPGTRLTVT.

This CDR3 is CASSSGQVYEQYF. The DNA of the CDR3 is TGTGCCAGCAGTTCAGGACAGGTCTACGAGCAGTACTTC. This chain joins TRBV12-3 or TRBV12-4 and TRBJ2-7, with 7 bases matching TRBD1. Trimming took 4 bases from V and 3 from J; bases not matched to a gene: 3. This CDR3 is built from 13 residues.

The V and J genes are TRBV30 and TRBJ2-1; weak D call: TRBD1 (7 bases). Germline CDR1 reads GTSNPN; CDR2 reads SVGIG (reference sequence). This CDR3 has 15 residues. V was cut by 5 bases and J by 5 bases, with 19 bases left in between. In nucleotides, the CDR3 is TGTGCCTGGGGCACGAGGAGGGGGCGGCACAATGAGCAGTTCTTC. Amino acids: CAWGTRRGRHNEQFF.

V and J are TRBV5-1 and TRBJ2-2; TRBD2 agrees at 9 bases. The V segment lost 0 bases and the J segment 1 base; nucleotides outside the gene matches: 1. This CDR3 is 16 amino acids long. The germline CDR1 and CDR2 sequences are SGHRS and YFSETQ. DNA of the CDR3: TGCGCCAGCAGCTTGGTACTAGCGGGGAACACCGGGGAGCTGTTTTTT. This encodes CASSLVLAGNTGELFF. Together with reference TRBV5-1 and TRBJ2-2, the CDR3 gives the full variable domain: KAGVTQTPRYLIKTRGQQVTLSCSPISGHRSVSWYQQTPGQGLQFLFEYFSETQRNKGNFPGRFSGRQFSNSRSEMNVSTLELGDSALYLCASSLVLAGNTGELFFGEGSRLTVL.

The CDR3 protein is CASSYSSVGNTEAFF. The DNA of the CDR3 is TGTGCCAGCAGTTACTCCTCTGTAGGAAACACTGAAGCTTTCTTT. The chain uses TRBV6-5 and TRBJ1-1; no definite D call. The germline V gene encodes CDR1 MNHEY and CDR2 SVGAGI. The CDR3 has 15 residues. Between the trimmed V and J ends, which lost 0 bases and 2 bases, there was a span of 10 bases.